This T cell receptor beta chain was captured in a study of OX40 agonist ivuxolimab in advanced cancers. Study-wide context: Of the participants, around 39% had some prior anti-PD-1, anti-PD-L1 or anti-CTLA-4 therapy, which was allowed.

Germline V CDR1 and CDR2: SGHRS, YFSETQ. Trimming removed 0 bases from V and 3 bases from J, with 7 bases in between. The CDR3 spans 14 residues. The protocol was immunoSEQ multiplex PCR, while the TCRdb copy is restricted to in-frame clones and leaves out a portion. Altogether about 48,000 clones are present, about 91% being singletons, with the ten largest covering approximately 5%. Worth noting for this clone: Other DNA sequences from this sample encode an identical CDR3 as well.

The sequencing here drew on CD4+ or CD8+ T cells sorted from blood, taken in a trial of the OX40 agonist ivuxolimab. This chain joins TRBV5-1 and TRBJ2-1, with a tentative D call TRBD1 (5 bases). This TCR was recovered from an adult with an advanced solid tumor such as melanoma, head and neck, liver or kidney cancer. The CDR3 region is CASSLVDSYNEQFF. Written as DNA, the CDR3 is TGCGCCAGCAGCTTGGTAGACAGCTACAATGAGCAGTTCTTC.